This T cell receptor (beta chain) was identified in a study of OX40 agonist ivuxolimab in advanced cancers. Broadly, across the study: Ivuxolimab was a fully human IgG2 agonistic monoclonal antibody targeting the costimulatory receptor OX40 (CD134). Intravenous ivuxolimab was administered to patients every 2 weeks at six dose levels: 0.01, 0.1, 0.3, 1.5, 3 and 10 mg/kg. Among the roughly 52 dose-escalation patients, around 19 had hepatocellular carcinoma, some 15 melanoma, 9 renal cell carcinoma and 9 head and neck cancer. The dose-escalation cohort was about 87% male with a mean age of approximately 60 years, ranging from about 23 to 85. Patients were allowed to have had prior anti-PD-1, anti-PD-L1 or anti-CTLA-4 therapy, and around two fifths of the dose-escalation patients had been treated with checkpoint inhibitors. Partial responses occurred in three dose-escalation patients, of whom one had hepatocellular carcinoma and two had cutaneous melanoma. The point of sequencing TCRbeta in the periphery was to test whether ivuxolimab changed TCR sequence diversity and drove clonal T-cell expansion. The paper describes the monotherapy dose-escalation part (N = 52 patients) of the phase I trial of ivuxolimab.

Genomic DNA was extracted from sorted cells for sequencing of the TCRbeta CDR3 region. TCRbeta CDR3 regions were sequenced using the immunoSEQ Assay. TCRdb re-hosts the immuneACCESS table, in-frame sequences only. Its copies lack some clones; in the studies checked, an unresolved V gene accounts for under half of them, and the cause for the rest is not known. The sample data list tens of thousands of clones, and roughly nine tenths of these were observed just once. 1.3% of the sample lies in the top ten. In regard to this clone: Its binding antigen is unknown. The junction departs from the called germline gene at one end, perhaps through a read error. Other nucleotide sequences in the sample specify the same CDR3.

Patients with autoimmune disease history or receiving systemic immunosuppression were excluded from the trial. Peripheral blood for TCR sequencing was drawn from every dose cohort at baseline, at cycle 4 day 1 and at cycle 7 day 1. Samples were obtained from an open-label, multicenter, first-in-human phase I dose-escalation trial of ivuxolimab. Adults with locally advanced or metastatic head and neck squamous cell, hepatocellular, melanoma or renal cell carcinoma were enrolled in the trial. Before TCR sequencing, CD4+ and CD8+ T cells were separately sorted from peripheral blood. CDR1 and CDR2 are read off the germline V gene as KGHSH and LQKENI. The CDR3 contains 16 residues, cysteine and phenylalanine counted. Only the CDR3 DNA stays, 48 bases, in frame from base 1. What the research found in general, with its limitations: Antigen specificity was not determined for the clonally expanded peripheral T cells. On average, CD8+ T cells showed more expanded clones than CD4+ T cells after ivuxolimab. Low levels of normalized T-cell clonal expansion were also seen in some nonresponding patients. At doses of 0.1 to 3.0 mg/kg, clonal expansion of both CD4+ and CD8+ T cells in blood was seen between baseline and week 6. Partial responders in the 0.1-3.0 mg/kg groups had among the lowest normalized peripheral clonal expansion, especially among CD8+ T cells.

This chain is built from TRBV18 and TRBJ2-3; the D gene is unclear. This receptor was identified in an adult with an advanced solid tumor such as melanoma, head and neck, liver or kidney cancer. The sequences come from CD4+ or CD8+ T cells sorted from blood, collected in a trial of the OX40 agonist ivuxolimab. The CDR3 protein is CASSPRALLGPDTQYF. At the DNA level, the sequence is TGTGCCAGTTCACCTCGGGCCCTATTGGGCCCAGATACGCAGTATTTT. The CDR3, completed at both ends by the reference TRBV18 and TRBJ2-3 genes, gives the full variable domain NAGVMQNPRHLVRRRGQEARLRCSPMKGHSHVYWYRQLPEEGLKFMVYLQKENIIDESGMPKERFSAEFPKEGPSILRIQQVVRGDSAAYFCASSPRALLGPDTQYFGPGTRLTVL.